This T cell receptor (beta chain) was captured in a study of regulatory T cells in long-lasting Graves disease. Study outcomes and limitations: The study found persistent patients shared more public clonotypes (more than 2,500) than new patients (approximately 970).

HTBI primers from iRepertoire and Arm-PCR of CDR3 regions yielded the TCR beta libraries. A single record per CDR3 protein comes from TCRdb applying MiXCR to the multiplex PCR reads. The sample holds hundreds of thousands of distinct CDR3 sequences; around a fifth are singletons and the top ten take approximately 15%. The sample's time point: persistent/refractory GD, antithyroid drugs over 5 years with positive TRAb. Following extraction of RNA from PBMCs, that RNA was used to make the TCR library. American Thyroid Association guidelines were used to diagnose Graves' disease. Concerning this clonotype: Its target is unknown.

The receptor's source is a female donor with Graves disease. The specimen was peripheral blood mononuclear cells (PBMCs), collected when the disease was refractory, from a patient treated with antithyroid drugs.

The CDR3, as DNA: TGTGCCAGCAGTAGAGTGAGTAGCACCGGGGAGCTGTTTTTT. It codes for CASSRVSSTGELFF. The chain combines TRBV9 with TRBJ2-2; D gene ambiguous. V lost 5 bases and J lost 4, with 12 bases in between. The CDR3 sequence is 14 residues long. Per germline, CDR1 SGDLS and CDR2 YYNGEE.